The next 13 T cell receptor beta chains were all read from a single sample in a study of blood T cells in healthy people across ages. Then a second PCR, running roughly 6 to 11 cycles, was carried out with a sample-barcoded 5' primer and a J-beta primer mix. From the 5' RACE reads, TCRdb called clonotypes with MiXCR, one entry per CDR3 protein. The table includes 700,000 to 1,000,000 distinct CDR3 sequences, under 45% detected once. Sequenced sample: blood. The origin of the receptors is a man between 60 and 70 years old in good health.

Notes on this clonotype: One end of the junction varies from germline; a read error may be responsible. This chain connects TRBV7-2 to TRBJ2-7, with D perhaps matching TRBD1 (6 bases). Germline V gene lookup returns CDR1 SGHTA and CDR2 FQGNSA. The CDR3 extends over 13 amino acids. The CDR3 region has the DNA TGTGCCCGCAGCTTAGTCAGGGGTGGAGAGCAGTACTTC. Encoded protein: CARSLVRGGEQYF.

The chain is built from TRBV7-9 and TRBJ2-5, with D hard to call. TRBJ2-7 matches the DNA end more closely, so the J call is doubtful. Germline loops: CDR1 SEHNR, CDR2 FQNEAQ (reference sequence). This CDR3 contains 15 residues. The CDR3 bases are TGTGCCAGCAGCTTAGGCCACGGTTTTTCCCCCGAGCAGTACTTC. Its translation: CASSLGHGFSPEQYF.

This clonotype was found many times. The V call is TRBV29-1, the J call TRBJ2-1; 8 bases agree with TRBD2. There are 13 residues in the CDR3. V lost 6 bases, J lost 15 bases, and 16 bases stayed unmatched. Germline V CDR1 and CDR2: SQVTM, ANQGSEA. DNA of the CDR3: TGCAGCGTCGTACCGGGACTAGTAACCCCCCCGTTCTTC. This codes for CSVVPGLVTPPFF.

The chain is built from TRBV18 and TRBJ2-1, with D possibly TRBD1 on 7 matching bases. Trimming pared 2 bases from V and 7 bases from J, leaving 18 bases between. This CDR3 is 16 amino acids long. Germline assignment: CDR1 KGHSH and CDR2 LQKENI. This CDR3 reads CASSPNFGGGLNEQFF. The CDR3 region has the DNA TGTGCCAGCTCACCAAATTTCGGAGGGGGCTTGAATGAGCAGTTCTTC.

This clonotype has more than one count but fewer than ten. V and J are TRBV4-1 and TRBJ2-1; a weak D match, TRBD2 (7 bases). The CDR3 runs 15 residues. CDR1 MGHRA and CDR2 YSYEKL come from the germline V gene. The V and J ends lost 1 base and 6 bases respectively, with 13 bases between them. The CDR3 sequence is CASSQVGASGNEQFF. The CDR3 bases are TGCGCCAGCAGCCAAGTGGGGGCTAGCGGCAATGAGCAGTTCTTC.

This clonotype was observed once. This sequence joins TRBV7-2 and TRBJ2-7; D remains unclear. Trimming stripped 2 bases from V and 2 bases from J, with 10 bases between. The germline V gene encodes CDR1 SGHTA and CDR2 FQGNSA. This CDR3 spans 14 amino acids. The CDR3 DNA sequence: TGTGCCAGCAGCTTAACGTGGCCCACCTACGAGCAGTACTTC. It is translated as CASSLTWPTYEQYF.

The rearrangement uses TRBV7-2 and TRBJ2-6; D gene uncertain. V was pared by 4 bases and J by 2 bases, with 6 bases between. The CDR3 loop spans 14 amino acids. Germline V gene sequence: CDR1 SGHTA, CDR2 FQGNSA. The CDR3 sequence is CASSSNTGANVLTF. The DNA for the CDR3 is TGTGCCAGCAGCTCGAATACTGGGGCCAACGTCCTGACTTTC.

This clonotype has only one observation. This chain uses TRBV9 with TRBJ2-3; D is ambiguous. The V and J ends lost 0 bases and 2 bases respectively, with 13 bases between them. The CDR3 contains 16 residues. CDR1 is SGDLS, CDR2 YYNGEE, per germline. The CDR3 DNA reads TGTGCCAGCAGCGTAGGCCCCGGAATCGCCACAGATACGCAGTATTTT. Protein: CASSVGPGIATDTQYF. Full variable domain (missing parts from reference TRBV9 and TRBJ2-3): DSGVTQTPKHLITATGQRVTLRCSPRSGDLSVYWYQQSLDQGLQFLIQYYNGEERAKGNILERFSAQQFPDLHSELNLSSLELGDSALYFCASSVGPGIATDTQYFGPGTRLTVL.

This clonotype was seen a few times. The gene calls are TRBV25-1 and TRBJ2-7; weak D call: TRBD1 (6 bases). Germline CDR1 and CDR2: MGHDK and SYGVNS. This CDR3 has 14 residues. V was shortened by 2 bases and J by 2 bases, with 10 bases between the two germline ends. CDR3 DNA sequence: TGTGCCAGCAGTGAAAACAGGGCCCCCTACGAGCAGTACTTC. Translated: CASSENRAPYEQYF.

The chain carries TRBV6-5 and TRBJ1-2, with D perhaps TRBD1 (6 bases). CDR1 MNHEY and CDR2 SVGAGI come from the germline V gene. V lost 4 bases to trimming and J lost 6 bases, with 12 bases between them. The CDR3 has 13 residues. CDR3 in amino acids: CASSSSGQHGYTF. The CDR3 nucleotides read TGTGCCAGCAGTTCGTCGGGACAACATGGCTACACCTTC.

The chain couples TRBV2 to TRBJ2-1, with D perhaps matching TRBD1 (8 bases). This CDR3 is built from 17 residues. Trimming took off 9 bases at V and 6 bases at J, with 27 bases between the two ends. CDR1 is SNHLY, CDR2 FYNNEI, per germline. The CDR3, as DNA: TGTGCCAGTGACGGACAGGGAGGGGGGTTTAACGGCAATGAGCAGTTCTTC. Translation: CASDGQGGGFNGNEQFF.

Ten or more counts support this clonotype. A read error may produce the germline difference seen at one junction end. The chain employs TRBV10-2 and TRBJ2-5; 12 bases map to TRBD1. Germline V gene data show CDR1 as WSHSY and CDR2 as SAAADI. This CDR3 region has 14 residues. The CDR3 reads CASRGTGGRETQYF. Written as DNA, the CDR3 is TGTGCCAGCAGAGGGACAGGGGGCAGGGAGACCCAGTACTTC.

The gene calls are TRBV27 and TRBJ1-1; 10 nucleotides line up with TRBD1. Trimming at V came to 2 bases and at J to 0 bases, leaving 15 bases not matched to a gene. CDR3 length equals 20 residues. Looked up from germline, CDR1 is MNHEY and CDR2 is SMNVEV (reference sequence). Here the CDR3 DNA reads TGTGCCAGCAGTTTAGGGGACAGGGGTTCGGGAGTAAACATGAACACTGAAGCTTTCTTT. Translated, it gives CASSLGDRGSGVNMNTEAFF.